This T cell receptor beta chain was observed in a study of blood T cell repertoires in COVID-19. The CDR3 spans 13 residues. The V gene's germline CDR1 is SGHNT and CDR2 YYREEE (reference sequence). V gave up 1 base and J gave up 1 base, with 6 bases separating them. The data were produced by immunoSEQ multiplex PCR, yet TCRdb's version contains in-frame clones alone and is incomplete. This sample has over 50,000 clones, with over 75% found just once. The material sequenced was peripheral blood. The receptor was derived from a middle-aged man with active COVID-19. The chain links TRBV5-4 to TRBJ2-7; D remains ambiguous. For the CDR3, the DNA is TGTGCCAGCAGCTTGCAGCGATCCTACGAGCAGTACTTC. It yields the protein CASSLQRSYEQYF.